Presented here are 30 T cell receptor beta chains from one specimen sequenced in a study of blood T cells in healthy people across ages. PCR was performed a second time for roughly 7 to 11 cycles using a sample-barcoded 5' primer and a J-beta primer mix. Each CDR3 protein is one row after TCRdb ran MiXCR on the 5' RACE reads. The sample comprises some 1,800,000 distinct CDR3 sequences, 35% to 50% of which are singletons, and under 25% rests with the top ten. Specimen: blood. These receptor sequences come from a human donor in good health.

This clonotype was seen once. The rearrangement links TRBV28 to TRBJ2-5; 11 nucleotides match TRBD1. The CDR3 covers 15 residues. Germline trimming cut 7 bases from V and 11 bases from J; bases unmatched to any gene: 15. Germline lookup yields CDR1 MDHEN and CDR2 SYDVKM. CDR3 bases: TGTGCCAGCATCCCTTCCGGGACAGGGGGAAAGGAGCAGTACTTC. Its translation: CASIPSGTGGKEQYF.

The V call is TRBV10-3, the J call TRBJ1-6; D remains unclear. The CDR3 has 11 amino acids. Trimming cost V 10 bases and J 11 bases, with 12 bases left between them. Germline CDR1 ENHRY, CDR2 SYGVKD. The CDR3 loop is CANRDEPPLHF. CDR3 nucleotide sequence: TGTGCCAACCGCGACGAGCCACCCCTCCACTTT.

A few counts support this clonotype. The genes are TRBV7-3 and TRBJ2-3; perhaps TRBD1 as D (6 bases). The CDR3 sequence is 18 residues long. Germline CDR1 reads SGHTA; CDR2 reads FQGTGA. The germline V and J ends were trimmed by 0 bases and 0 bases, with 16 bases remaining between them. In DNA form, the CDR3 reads TGTGCCAGCAGCTTAACGGGGGCGAGCGGAGTTAGCACAGATACGCAGTATTTT. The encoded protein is CASSLTGASGVSTDTQYF. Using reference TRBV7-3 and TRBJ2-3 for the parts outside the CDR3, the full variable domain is GAGVSQTPSNKVTEKGKYVELRCDPISGHTALYWYRQSLGQGPEFLIYFQGTGAADDSGLPNDRFFAVRPEGSVSTLKIQRTERGDSAVYLCASSLTGASGVSTDTQYFGPGTRLTVL.

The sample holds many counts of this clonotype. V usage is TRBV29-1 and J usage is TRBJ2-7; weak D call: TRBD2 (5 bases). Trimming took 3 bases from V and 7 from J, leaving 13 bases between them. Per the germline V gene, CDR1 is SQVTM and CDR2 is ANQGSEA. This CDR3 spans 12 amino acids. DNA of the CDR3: TGCAGCGTTGACACCCGGGGTGGGGAGCAGTACTTC. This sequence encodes CSVDTRGGEQYF.

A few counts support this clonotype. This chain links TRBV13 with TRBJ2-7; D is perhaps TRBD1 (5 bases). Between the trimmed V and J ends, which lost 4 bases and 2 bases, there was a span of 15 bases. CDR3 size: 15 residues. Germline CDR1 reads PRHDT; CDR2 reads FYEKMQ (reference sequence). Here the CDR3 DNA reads TGTGCCAGCAGCTGGACACTTTCCAATCCCTACGAGCAGTACTTC. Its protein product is CASSWTLSNPYEQYF.

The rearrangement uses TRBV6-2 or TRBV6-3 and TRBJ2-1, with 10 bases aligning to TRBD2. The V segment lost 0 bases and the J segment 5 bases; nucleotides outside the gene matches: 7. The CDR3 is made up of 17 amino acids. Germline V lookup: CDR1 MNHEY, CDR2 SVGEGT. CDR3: CASSYSNLAGGHNEQFF. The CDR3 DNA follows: TGTGCCAGCAGTTACTCCAACTTAGCGGGGGGTCACAATGAGCAGTTCTTC.

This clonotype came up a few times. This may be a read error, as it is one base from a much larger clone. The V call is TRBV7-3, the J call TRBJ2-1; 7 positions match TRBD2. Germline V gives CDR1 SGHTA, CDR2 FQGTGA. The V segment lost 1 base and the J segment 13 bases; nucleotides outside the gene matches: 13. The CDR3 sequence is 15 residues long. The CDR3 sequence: CASSLMAGTKETQFF. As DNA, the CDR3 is TGTGCCAGCAGCTTAATGGCGGGGACTAAAGAGACCCAGTTCTTC.

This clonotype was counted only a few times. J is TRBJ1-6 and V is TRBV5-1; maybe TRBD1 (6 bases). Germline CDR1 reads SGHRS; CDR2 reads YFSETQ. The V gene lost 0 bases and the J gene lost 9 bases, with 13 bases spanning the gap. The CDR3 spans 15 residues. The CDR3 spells CASSLVGGRASPLHF. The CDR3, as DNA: TGCGCCAGCAGCTTGGTCGGGGGGCGAGCTTCACCCCTCCACTTT.

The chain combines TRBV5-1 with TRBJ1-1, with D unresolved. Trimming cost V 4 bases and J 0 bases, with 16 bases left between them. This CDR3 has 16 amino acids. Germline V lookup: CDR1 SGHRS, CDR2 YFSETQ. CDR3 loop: CASSPIMRQVNTEAFF. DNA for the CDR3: TGCGCCAGCAGCCCCATTATGAGGCAGGTGAACACTGAAGCTTTCTTT.

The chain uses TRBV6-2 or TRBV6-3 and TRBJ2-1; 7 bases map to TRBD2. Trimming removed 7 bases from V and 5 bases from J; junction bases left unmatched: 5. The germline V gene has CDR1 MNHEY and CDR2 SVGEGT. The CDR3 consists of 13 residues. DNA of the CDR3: TGTGCCAGCATCTCCAGCGGGGACAATGAGCAGTTCTTC. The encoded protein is CASISSGDNEQFF.

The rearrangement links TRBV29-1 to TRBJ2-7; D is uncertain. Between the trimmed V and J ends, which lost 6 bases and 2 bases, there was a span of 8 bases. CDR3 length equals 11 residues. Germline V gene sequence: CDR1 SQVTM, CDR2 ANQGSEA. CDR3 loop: CSVALTYEQYF. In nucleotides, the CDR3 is TGCAGCGTGGCACTAACCTACGAGCAGTACTTC.

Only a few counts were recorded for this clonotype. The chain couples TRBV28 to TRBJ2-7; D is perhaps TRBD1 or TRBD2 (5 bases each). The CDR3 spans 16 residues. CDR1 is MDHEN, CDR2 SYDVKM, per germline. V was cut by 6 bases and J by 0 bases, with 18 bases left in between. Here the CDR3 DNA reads TGTGCCAGCAGCTCCCCATCGGGGCCCAGCTCCTACGAGCAGTACTTC. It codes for CASSSPSGPSSYEQYF. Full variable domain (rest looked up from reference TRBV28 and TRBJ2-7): DVKVTQSSRYLVKRTGEKVFLECVQDMDHENMFWYRQDPGLGLRLIYFSYDVKMKEKGDIPEGYSVSREKKERFSLILESASTNQTSMYLCASSSPSGPSSYEQYFGPGTRLTVT.

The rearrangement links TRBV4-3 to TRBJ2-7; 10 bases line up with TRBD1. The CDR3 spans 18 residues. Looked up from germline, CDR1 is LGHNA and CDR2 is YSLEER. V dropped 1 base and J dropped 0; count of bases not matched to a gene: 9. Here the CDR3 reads CASSQVGLGQGSSYEQYF. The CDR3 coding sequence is TGCGCCAGCAGCCAAGTCGGTCTGGGACAGGGGAGCTCCTACGAGCAGTACTTC.

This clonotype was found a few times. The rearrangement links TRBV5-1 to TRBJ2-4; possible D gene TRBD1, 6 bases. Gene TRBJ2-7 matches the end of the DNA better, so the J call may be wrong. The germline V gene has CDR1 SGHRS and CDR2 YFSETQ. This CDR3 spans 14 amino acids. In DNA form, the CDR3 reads TGCGCCAGCAGCTTACCAGGGGACGTCAACGAGCAGTACTTC. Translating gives CASSLPGDVNEQYF.

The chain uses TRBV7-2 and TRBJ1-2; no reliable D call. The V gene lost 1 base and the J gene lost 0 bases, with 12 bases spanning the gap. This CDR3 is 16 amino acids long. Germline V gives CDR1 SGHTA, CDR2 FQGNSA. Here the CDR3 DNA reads TGTGCCAGCAGCTTAGATAGGGCAGCGACTAACTATGGCTACACCTTC. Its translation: CASSLDRAATNYGYTF.

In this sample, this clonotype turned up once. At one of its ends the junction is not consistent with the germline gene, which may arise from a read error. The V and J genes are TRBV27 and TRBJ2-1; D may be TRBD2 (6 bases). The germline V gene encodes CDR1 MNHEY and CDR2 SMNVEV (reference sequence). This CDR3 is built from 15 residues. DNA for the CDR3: TGTGCCAGCAGTTTTGCGGGGAGCTCCTACAATGAGCGGTTCTTC. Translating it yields CASSFAGSSYNERFF.

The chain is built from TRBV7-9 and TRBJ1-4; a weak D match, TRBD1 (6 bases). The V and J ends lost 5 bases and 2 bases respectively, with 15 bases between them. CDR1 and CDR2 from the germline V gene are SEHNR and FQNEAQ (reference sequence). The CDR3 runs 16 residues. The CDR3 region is CASSLYLTGTNEKLFF. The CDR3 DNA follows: TGTGCCAGCAGCCTATACCTAACAGGGACTAATGAAAAACTGTTTTTT.

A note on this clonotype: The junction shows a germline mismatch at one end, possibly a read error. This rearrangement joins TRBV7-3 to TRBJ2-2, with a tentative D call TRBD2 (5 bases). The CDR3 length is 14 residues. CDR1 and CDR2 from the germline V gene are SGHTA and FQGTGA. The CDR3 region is CASSLLKNTGERFF. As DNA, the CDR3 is TGTGCCAGCAGCTTACTTAAGAACACCGGGGAGCGGTTTTTT.

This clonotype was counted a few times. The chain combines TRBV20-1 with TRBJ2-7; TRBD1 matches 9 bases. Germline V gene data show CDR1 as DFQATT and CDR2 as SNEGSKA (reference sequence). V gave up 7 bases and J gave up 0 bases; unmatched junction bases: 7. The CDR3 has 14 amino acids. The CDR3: CSGLGDRDSYEQYF. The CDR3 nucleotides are TGCAGTGGCCTTGGGGACAGGGACTCCTACGAGCAGTACTTC.

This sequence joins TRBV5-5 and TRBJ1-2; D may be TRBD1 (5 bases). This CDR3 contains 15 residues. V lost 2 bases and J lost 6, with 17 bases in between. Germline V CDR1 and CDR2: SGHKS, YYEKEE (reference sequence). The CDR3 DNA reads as TGTGCCAGCAGCTTTTCTCGGTGGGGCGCAGATGGCTACACCTTC. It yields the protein CASSFSRWGADGYTF.

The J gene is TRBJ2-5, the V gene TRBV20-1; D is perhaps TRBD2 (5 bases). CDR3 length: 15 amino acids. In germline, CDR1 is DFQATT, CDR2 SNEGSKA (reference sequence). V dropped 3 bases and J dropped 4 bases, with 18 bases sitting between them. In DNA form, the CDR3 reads TGCAGTGCTAGGGCGGGTCGGGGTAGTCGAGAGACCCAGTACTTC. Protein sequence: CSARAGRGSRETQYF.

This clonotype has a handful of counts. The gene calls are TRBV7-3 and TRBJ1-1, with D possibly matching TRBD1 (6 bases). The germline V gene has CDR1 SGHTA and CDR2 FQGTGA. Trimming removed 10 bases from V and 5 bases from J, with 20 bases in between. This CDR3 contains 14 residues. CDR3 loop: CAKSPGQQGTEAFF. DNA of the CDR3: TGTGCCAAATCTCCGGGACAACAAGGGACTGAAGCTTTCTTT.

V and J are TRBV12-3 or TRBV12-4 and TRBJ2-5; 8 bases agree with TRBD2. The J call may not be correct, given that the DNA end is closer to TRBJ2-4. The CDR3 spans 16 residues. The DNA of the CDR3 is TGTGCCAGCAGTCCGCCGGGAGGGTCACCCAAAAACATTCAGTACTTC. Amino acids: CASSPPGGSPKNIQYF.

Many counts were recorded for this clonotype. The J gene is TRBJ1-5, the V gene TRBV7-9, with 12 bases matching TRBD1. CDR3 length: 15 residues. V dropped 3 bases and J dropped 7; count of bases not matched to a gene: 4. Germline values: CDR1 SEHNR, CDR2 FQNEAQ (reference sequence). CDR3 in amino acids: CASSLGQGARQPQHF. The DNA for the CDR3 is TGTGCCAGCAGCTTGGGACAGGGGGCTCGGCAGCCCCAGCATTTT.

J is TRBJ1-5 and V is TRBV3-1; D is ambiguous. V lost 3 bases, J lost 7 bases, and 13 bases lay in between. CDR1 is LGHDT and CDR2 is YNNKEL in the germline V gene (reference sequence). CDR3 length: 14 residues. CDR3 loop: CASSQSSRRQPQHF. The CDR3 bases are TGTGCCAGCAGCCAGTCTTCCCGGCGGCAGCCCCAGCATTTT.

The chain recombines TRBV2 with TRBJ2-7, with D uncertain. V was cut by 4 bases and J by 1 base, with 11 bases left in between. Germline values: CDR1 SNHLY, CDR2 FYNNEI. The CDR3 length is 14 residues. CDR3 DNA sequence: TGTGCCAGCAGTGCATACGGGTCGTCCTACGAGCAGTACTTC. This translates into CASSAYGSSYEQYF. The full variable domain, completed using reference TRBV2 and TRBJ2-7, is EPEVTQTPSHQVTQMGQEVILRCVPISNHLYFYWYRQILGQKVEFLVSFYNNEISEKSEIFDDQFSVERPDGSNFTLKIRSTKLEDSAMYFCASSAYGSSYEQYFGPGTRLTVT.

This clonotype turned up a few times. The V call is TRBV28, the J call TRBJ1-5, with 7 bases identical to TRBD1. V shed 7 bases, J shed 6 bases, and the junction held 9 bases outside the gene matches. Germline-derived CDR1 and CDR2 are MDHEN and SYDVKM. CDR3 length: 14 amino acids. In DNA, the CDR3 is TGTGCCAGCAATTCACTCAGGGGGAGTCAGCCCCAGCATTTT. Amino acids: CASNSLRGSQPQHF.

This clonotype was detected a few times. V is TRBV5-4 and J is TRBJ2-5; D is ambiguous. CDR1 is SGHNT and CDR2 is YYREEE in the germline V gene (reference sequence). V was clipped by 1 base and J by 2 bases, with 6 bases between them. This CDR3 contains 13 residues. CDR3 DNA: TGTGCCAGCAGCTTGTCAGAGCAAGAGACCCAGTACTTC. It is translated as CASSLSEQETQYF.

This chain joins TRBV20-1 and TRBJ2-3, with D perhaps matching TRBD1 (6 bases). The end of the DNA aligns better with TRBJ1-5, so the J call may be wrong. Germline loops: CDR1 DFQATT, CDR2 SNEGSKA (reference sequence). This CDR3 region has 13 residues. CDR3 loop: CSIGQPLTDTQHF. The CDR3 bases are TGCAGTATCGGACAGCCCCTTACAGATACGCAGCATTTT.

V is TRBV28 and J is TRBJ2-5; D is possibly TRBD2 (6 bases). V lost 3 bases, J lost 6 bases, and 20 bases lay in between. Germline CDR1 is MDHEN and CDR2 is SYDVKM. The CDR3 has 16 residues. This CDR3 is CASSLFPGRGKKTQYF. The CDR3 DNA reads TGTGCCAGCAGTTTGTTTCCCGGACGGGGGAAGAAGACCCAGTACTTC. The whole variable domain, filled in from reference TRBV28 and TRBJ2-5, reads DVKVTQSSRYLVKRTGEKVFLECVQDMDHENMFWYRQDPGLGLRLIYFSYDVKMKEKGDIPEGYSVSREKKERFSLILESASTNQTSMYLCASSLFPGRGKKTQYFGPGTRLLVL.